The 32 T cell receptor beta chains listed next were all sequenced from one sample in a study of graft-versus-host responses after intestinal transplantation. Generated by immunoSEQ multiplex PCR, the TCRdb table keeps only in-frame clones and is missing some. The sample has more than 100,000 clones; 85% to 95% are singletons. These receptors have no identified antigens. The sequencing used unstimulated CD8+ T cells sorted from spleen or lymph node cells, collected before intestinal transplant. These receptor sequences come from a human donor who received an intestinal transplant.

This clone was recorded only once. This chain joins TRBV5-6 and TRBJ2-7; 13 nucleotides match TRBD2. Per germline, CDR1 SGHDT and CDR2 YYEEEE. The CDR3 has 15 amino acids. The V gene end was trimmed by 2 bases and the J gene end by 3 bases; junction bases not matched to a gene: 2. The CDR3, as DNA: TGTGCCAGCAGCTTAGGACTAGCGGGAGTCTACGAGCAGTACTTC. Protein: CASSLGLAGVYEQYF. Filled out from reference TRBV5-6 and TRBJ2-7, the complete variable domain reads DAGVTQSPTHLIKTRGQQVTLRCSPKSGHDTVSWYQQALGQGPQFIFQYYEEEERQRGNFPDRFSGHQFPNYSSELNVNALLLGDSALYLCASSLGLAGVYEQYFGPGTRLTVT.

V and J are TRBV7-2 and TRBJ1-5; the match to TRBD1 covers 8 bases. Trimming took 0 bases from V and 6 from J; bases not matched to a gene: 10. The CDR3 runs to 17 residues. CDR1 and CDR2 (germline): SGHTA, FQGNSA. This CDR3 reads CASSLAPRQGPFQPQHF. The CDR3 DNA follows: TGTGCCAGCAGCTTAGCCCCGCGACAGGGGCCGTTTCAGCCCCAGCATTTT.

The chain uses TRBV28 and TRBJ2-1; 10 bases agree with TRBD2. This CDR3 region has 15 residues. Germline lookup yields CDR1 MDHEN and CDR2 SYDVKM. Trimming took 5 bases from V and 1 from J; bases not matched to a gene: 2. As DNA, the CDR3 is TGTGCCAGCAGTGAACTAGCGGGGTCCTACAATGAGCAGTTCTTC. Amino acids: CASSELAGSYNEQFF.

The chain joins TRBV21-1 to TRBJ2-5; no check of the table's D call, TRBD2, against the DNA was made. TRBV21-1 is a recognized pseudogene. The CDR3 spans 14 residues. In DNA form, the CDR3 reads TGTGCCAGCAGCAAGTCGGGAGGGGTAGAGACCCAGTACTTC. Translation: CASSKSGGVETQYF.

The chain couples TRBV7-8 to TRBJ2-7; 9 nucleotides line up with TRBD2. The germline gives CDR1 SGHVS, CDR2 FQNEAQ. This CDR3 comprises 15 residues. The J segment lost 2 bases and the V segment lost 1 base, leaving 3 bases of the junction unmatched. CDR3 residues: CASSLGASGAYEQYF. The CDR3 coding sequence is TGTGCCAGCAGCTTAGGGGCTAGCGGGGCCTACGAGCAGTACTTC.

This chain connects TRBV4-1 to TRBJ1-2; 10 positions match TRBD1. The CDR3 spans 15 residues. CDR1 is MGHRA and CDR2 is YSYEKL in the germline V gene. The V segment lost 2 bases and the J segment 4 bases; nucleotides outside the gene matches: 4. The CDR3 loop reads CASSQSGTGAYGYTF. The CDR3 DNA reads TGCGCCAGCAGCCAATCCGGGACAGGGGCCTATGGCTACACCTTC.

V and J are TRBV5-1 and TRBJ2-2, with a weak D call TRBD2 (6 bases). V was pared by 1 base and J by 6 bases, with 16 bases between. This CDR3 comprises 16 residues. Germline loops: CDR1 SGHRS, CDR2 YFSETQ. The CDR3 spells CASSLRGLEGAGELFF. Written as DNA, the CDR3 is TGCGCCAGCAGCTTGCGGGGACTGGAAGGGGCCGGGGAGCTGTTTTTT.

J is TRBJ2-7 and V is TRBV5-6; D possibly corresponds to TRBD1 (5 bases). Germline V gives CDR1 SGHDT, CDR2 YYEEEE. The V and J ends lost 0 bases and 1 base respectively, with 8 bases between them. The CDR3 totals 14 residues. The CDR3 protein is CASSLGQNSYEQYF. DNA for the CDR3: TGTGCCAGCAGCTTGGGACAGAATTCCTACGAGCAGTACTTC.

This sequence joins TRBV11-2 and TRBJ2-7, with unresolved D. The ends were cut back, 3 bases at V and 5 bases at J, with 11 bases in the middle. Per the germline V gene, CDR1 is SGHAT and CDR2 is FQNNGV. This CDR3 spans 13 amino acids. The CDR3 here is CASSFWTVDEQYF. CDR3 DNA sequence: TGTGCCAGCAGCTTTTGGACCGTGGACGAGCAGTACTTC. The full variable domain, its missing parts supplied by reference TRBV11-2 and TRBJ2-7, is EAGVAQSPRYKIIEKRQSVAFWCNPISGHATLYWYQQILGQGPKLLIQFQNNGVVDDSQLPKDRFSAERLKGVDSTLKIQPAKLEDSAVYLCASSFWTVDEQYFGPGTRLTVT.

The J gene is TRBJ1-5, the V gene TRBV7-8, with D unclear. CDR1 is SGHVS, CDR2 FQNEAQ, per germline. The CDR3 has 18 amino acids. Trimming took 5 bases from V and 0 from J, leaving 20 bases between them. The CDR3 nucleotides are TGTGCCAGCAGCCTACAAGATAAAGCCGGATCTAGCAATCAGCCCCAGCATTTT. This gives the protein CASSLQDKAGSSNQPQHF.

The chain uses TRBV5-4 and TRBJ2-3; 7 bases are shared with TRBD1. Trimming took 3 bases from V and 2 from J; bases not matched to a gene: 3. The CDR3 has 14 residues. Germline V gene data show CDR1 as SGHNT and CDR2 as YYREEE (reference sequence). DNA for the CDR3: TGTGCCAGCAGCTCTGGGACAGACACAGATACGCAGTATTTT. It yields the protein CASSSGTDTDTQYF.

The V gene is TRBV28, the J gene TRBJ2-7, with TRBD2 matching over 7 bases. This CDR3 region has 14 residues. Germline CDR1 and CDR2: MDHEN and SYDVKM. Losses at the gene ends were 3 bases for V and 6 bases for J; bases not matched to a gene: 8. CDR3 nucleotides: TGTGCCAGCAGTTTGATTCATAGGGAGGGCGAGCAGTACTTC. This sequence encodes CASSLIHREGEQYF.

The chain employs TRBV7-9 and TRBJ2-1; 14 nucleotides line up with TRBD2. The CDR3 spans 18 residues. J was trimmed by 7 bases and V by 5 bases; bases with no gene match: 13. The V gene's germline CDR1 is SEHNR and CDR2 FQNEAQ (reference sequence). CDR3 DNA sequence: TGTGCCAGCAGCCCCGAGACTAGCGGGAGGGCCCAGGGGAATGAGCAGTTCTTC. Amino acid sequence: CASSPETSGRAQGNEQFF.

The chain couples TRBV10-1 to TRBJ2-1; 9 bases agree with TRBD2. The germline CDR1 and CDR2 sequences are WNHNN and SYGVQD (reference sequence). CDR3 size: 14 residues. With V trimmed by 6 bases and J by 5 bases, 5 bases remained unmatched. Written as DNA, the CDR3 is TGCGCCAGCAGCGTAGCGGGGGAAAACAATGAGCAGTTCTTC. Residues: CASSVAGENNEQFF.

The gene calls are TRBV7-6 and TRBJ2-1; 10 bases align to TRBD2. Trimming at V came to 1 base and at J to 10 bases, leaving 7 bases not matched to a gene. The CDR3 loop spans 15 amino acids. CDR1 SGHVS and CDR2 FNYEAQ come from the germline V gene. The CDR3 region has the DNA TGTGCCAGCAGCTTAGGGGCTAGCGGGAGAGGGGAGCAGTTCTTC. Protein sequence: CASSLGASGRGEQFF.

This clone was seen a single time. The chain carries TRBV2 and TRBJ2-5; a possible D gene is TRBD1 (6 bases). V was clipped by 2 bases and J by 5 bases, with 15 bases between them. This CDR3 has 15 amino acids. Germline V lookup: CDR1 SNHLY, CDR2 FYNNEI. The CDR3 loop reads CASSESQGWGETQYF. CDR3 in DNA: TGTGCCAGCAGTGAATCACAGGGTTGGGGGGAGACCCAGTACTTC.

The chain employs TRBV28 and TRBJ1-5; weak D call: TRBD1 (6 bases). Trimming took off 3 bases at V and 4 bases at J, with 22 bases between the two ends. Germline lookup yields CDR1 MDHEN and CDR2 SYDVKM. This CDR3 contains 18 residues. The CDR3 loop is CASSLLSTTGWGNQPQHF. For the CDR3, the DNA is TGTGCCAGCAGTTTGTTATCAACTACAGGGTGGGGTAATCAGCCCCAGCATTTT.

The chain joins TRBV15 to TRBJ1-1; 9 bases fit TRBD1. Germline loops: CDR1 LNHNV, CDR2 YYDKDF (reference sequence). The V segment lost 3 bases and the J segment 4 bases; nucleotides outside the gene matches: 6. This CDR3 has 15 residues. CDR3 loop: CATSRDRGLSTEAFF. As DNA, the CDR3 is TGTGCCACCAGCAGGGACAGGGGACTTAGCACTGAAGCTTTCTTT.

CDR3 loop: CASSQSRFTEAFF. DNA for the CDR3: TGCGCCAGCAGCCAATCTCGGTTCACTGAAGCTTTCTTT. This chain connects TRBV4-1 to TRBJ1-1; D remains unclear. CDR3 length: 13 amino acids. Germline-derived CDR1 and CDR2 are MGHRA and YSYEKL. V was cut by 2 bases and J by 4 bases, with 8 bases left in between.

The J gene is TRBJ1-2, the V gene TRBV13, with 10 bases aligning to TRBD1. Germline CDR1 reads PRHDT; CDR2 reads FYEKMQ (reference sequence). The CDR3 spans 13 residues. Trimming took 5 bases from V and 6 from J; bases not matched to a gene: 3. The CDR3 region is CASSRDRGNGYTF. DNA of the CDR3: TGTGCCAGCAGCCGGGACAGGGGCAATGGCTACACCTTC.

This chain links TRBV28 with TRBJ2-3, with unresolved D. Germline V lookup: CDR1 MDHEN, CDR2 SYDVKM. Trimming stripped 1 base from V and 4 bases from J, with 15 bases between. This CDR3 comprises 16 residues. The CDR3 DNA reads as TGTGCCAGCAGTTTATACGCCATTTTCACACCAGATACGCAGTATTTT. Translation gives CASSLYAIFTPDTQYF.

V usage is TRBV7-9 and J usage is TRBJ2-7, with D possibly being TRBD2 (5 bases). The germline V and J ends were trimmed by 5 bases and 0 bases, with 11 bases remaining between them. The length of the CDR3 is 14 residues. Germline V gene sequence: CDR1 SEHNR, CDR2 FQNEAQ (reference sequence). The CDR3 protein is CASSTDGISYEQYF. The CDR3 DNA sequence: TGTGCCAGCAGCACAGACGGGATCTCCTACGAGCAGTACTTC. Full variable domain (outside the CDR3, taken from reference TRBV7-9 and TRBJ2-7): DTGVSQNPRHKITKRGQNVTFRCDPISEHNRLYWYRQTLGQGPEFLTYFQNEAQLEKSRLLSDRFSAERPKGSFSTLEIQRTEQGDSAMYLCASSTDGISYEQYFGPGTRLTVT.

J is TRBJ2-7 and V is TRBV5-1; 16 bases fit TRBD2. The CDR3 extends over 15 amino acids. V trimming: 4 bases; J trimming: 6 bases; junction bases outside the gene matches: 4. Germline V gene sequence: CDR1 SGHRS, CDR2 YFSETQ. The CDR3 is CASSEGLAGGLEQYF. The CDR3 region has the DNA TGCGCCAGCAGCGAGGGACTAGCGGGAGGGCTCGAGCAGTACTTC.

The chain is built from TRBV19 and TRBJ2-5, with D perhaps assigned TRBD1 or TRBD2 (5 bases each). Germline values: CDR1 LNHDA, CDR2 SQIVND (reference sequence). The CDR3 consists of 17 residues. The V gene lost 0 bases and the J gene lost 0 bases, with 14 bases spanning the gap. CDR3 residues: CASSIDGGRRYQETQYF. As DNA, the CDR3 is TGTGCCAGTAGTATAGATGGGGGACGGAGGTACCAAGAGACCCAGTACTTC. Full variable domain (outside the CDR3, taken from reference TRBV19 and TRBJ2-5): DGGITQSPKYLFRKEGQNVTLSCEQNLNHDAMYWYRQDPGQGLRLIYYSQIVNDFQKGDIAEGYSVSREKKESFPLTVTSAQKNPTAFYLCASSIDGGRRYQETQYFGPGTRLLVL.

V usage is TRBV9 and J usage is TRBJ2-5; a weak D match, TRBD2 (6 bases). The CDR3 covers 15 residues. Trimming took 4 bases from V and 1 from J, leaving 14 bases between them. Per germline, CDR1 SGDLS and CDR2 YYNGEE. CDR3 nucleotide sequence: TGTGCCAGCAGCTCCTACGGGACTCCCCAAGAGACCCAGTACTTC. Translating gives CASSSYGTPQETQYF.

The chain joins TRBV5-1 to TRBJ1-3; D might be TRBD1 (6 bases). Germline V CDR1 and CDR2: SGHRS, YFSETQ. The CDR3 has 17 residues. V was shortened by 2 bases and J by 2 bases, with 17 bases between the two germline ends. CDR3 nucleotides: TGCGCCAGCAGCTTTTACTCCTTTACAGGGCCTGGAAACACCATATATTTT. It encodes CASSFYSFTGPGNTIYF. Filled out from reference TRBV5-1 and TRBJ1-3, the complete variable domain reads KAGVTQTPRYLIKTRGQQVTLSCSPISGHRSVSWYQQTPGQGLQFLFEYFSETQRNKGNFPGRFSGRQFSNSRSEMNVSTLELGDSALYLCASSFYSFTGPGNTIYFGEGSWLTVV.

The V and J genes are TRBV27 and TRBJ1-5, with D possibly TRBD1 on 5 matching bases. Germline assignment: CDR1 MNHEY and CDR2 SMNVEV (reference sequence). V was pared by 2 bases and J by 9 bases, with 11 bases between. The CDR3 is made up of 13 amino acids. The CDR3 region has the DNA TGTGCCAGCAGTTTAAGCGGGGGAGGGCCCCAGCATTTT. This gives the protein CASSLSGGGPQHF.

This clone has a single count. The J gene is TRBJ2-7, the V gene TRBV4-1; D gene unclear. Between the trimmed V and J ends, which lost 1 base and 3 bases, there was a span of 10 bases. The CDR3 has 14 amino acids. The germline gives CDR1 MGHRA, CDR2 YSYEKL. CDR3 coding DNA: TGCGCCAGCAGCCAAGGGGATCTCGACTACGAGCAGTACTTC. It translates to CASSQGDLDYEQYF.

This sequence joins TRBV6-5 and TRBJ1-5, with no clear D. The CDR3 runs 14 residues. Trimming took 8 bases from V and 1 from J, leaving 12 bases between them. Looked up from germline, CDR1 is MNHEY and CDR2 is SVGAGI. CDR3 sequence: CASLDDSSNQPQHF. In DNA, the CDR3 is TGTGCCAGCCTAGACGACTCAAGCAATCAGCCCCAGCATTTT.

The genes are TRBV7-8 and TRBJ2-1, with 10 bases identical to TRBD2. The germline V gene encodes CDR1 SGHVS and CDR2 FQNEAQ. V was pared by 1 base and J by 6 bases, with 6 bases of the junction left unmatched. CDR3 length: 16 amino acids. CDR3 DNA: TGTGCCAGCAGCTTAGATCTAGCGGGAGTGAGCAATGAGCAGTTCTTC. Translating gives CASSLDLAGVSNEQFF.

The sample holds one count of this clone. V usage is TRBV10-2 and J usage is TRBJ2-1; possible D gene TRBD2, 5 bases. The V gene lost 8 bases and the J gene lost 7 bases, with 9 bases spanning the gap. The CDR3 covers 11 residues. In germline, CDR1 is WSHSY, CDR2 SAAADI. The CDR3 loop is CASATGNEQFF. The CDR3 DNA follows: TGCGCCAGCGCGACGGGGAATGAGCAGTTCTTC.

The chain uses TRBV6-6 and TRBJ2-7; a weak D match, TRBD2 (5 bases). The CDR3 runs to 15 residues. Germline CDR1 and CDR2: MNHNY and SVGAGI (reference sequence). V was cut by 4 bases and J by 2 bases, with 15 bases left in between. Here the CDR3 reads CASSSNEGAAYEQYF. The CDR3 DNA is TGTGCCAGCAGTTCGAACGAGGGAGCCGCCTACGAGCAGTACTTC.